What follows are 5 T cell receptor beta chains derived from one specimen sequenced in a study of blood T cell repertoires in COVID-19. Generated by immunoSEQ multiplex PCR, the TCRdb table keeps only in-frame clones and is missing some. There are over 100,000 clones in the sample; about 87% occur only once, and roughly 15% lies in the top ten. The sequenced sample was peripheral blood. All receptors come from a man aged 45-65 years with acute or convalescent COVID-19.

V and J are TRBV5-5 and TRBJ1-5, with 10 bases that match TRBD1. Germline V lookup: CDR1 SGHKS, CDR2 YYEKEE (reference sequence). Unmatched junction bases numbered 3, after V lost 0 bases and J lost 6 bases. The CDR3 has 15 amino acids. This CDR3 is CASSLVGTGVQPQHF. The DNA for the CDR3 is TGTGCCAGCAGCTTGGTGGGGACAGGGGTTCAGCCCCAGCATTTT.

This chain connects TRBV29-1 to TRBJ2-1; 7 bases map to TRBD2. V lost 2 bases, J lost 3 bases, and 4 bases stayed unmatched. The CDR3 totals 14 residues. Germline V gene data show CDR1 as SQVTM and CDR2 as ANQGSEA. DNA of the CDR3: TGCAGCGTTGAAAGGGAGGGTAGCTACAATGAGCAGTTCTTC. Protein: CSVEREGSYNEQFF.

The rearrangement links TRBV5-1 to TRBJ1-4, with a weak D call TRBD1 (5 bases). Germline CDR1 and CDR2: SGHRS and YFSETQ. V was clipped by 0 bases and J by 8 bases, with 11 bases between them. This CDR3 region has 14 residues. CDR3 in DNA: TGCGCCAGCAGCTTGGCGGGACTGGAGGAAAAACTGTTTTTT. This translates into CASSLAGLEEKLFF.

CDR3 amino acids: CASRGQGSTGELFF. CDR3 bases: TGCGCCAGCAGGGGACAGGGGAGCACCGGGGAGCTGTTTTTT. V and J are TRBV10-1 and TRBJ2-2, with 10 positions matching TRBD1. The length of the CDR3 is 14 residues. The V gene end was trimmed by 6 bases and the J gene end by 4 bases; junction bases not matched to a gene: 2. Germline V gene lookup returns CDR1 WNHNN and CDR2 SYGVQD (reference sequence).

V gene TRBV30 combines with J gene TRBJ1-6, with 10 bases matching TRBD1. CDR3 length: 14 amino acids. Trimming at V came to 4 bases and at J to 7 bases, leaving 4 bases not matched to a gene. In germline, CDR1 is GTSNPN, CDR2 SVGIG (reference sequence). The CDR3 region has the DNA TGTGCCTGGACCGCGGGACAGGGGAATTCACCCCTCCACTTT. The encoded protein is CAWTAGQGNSPLHF.